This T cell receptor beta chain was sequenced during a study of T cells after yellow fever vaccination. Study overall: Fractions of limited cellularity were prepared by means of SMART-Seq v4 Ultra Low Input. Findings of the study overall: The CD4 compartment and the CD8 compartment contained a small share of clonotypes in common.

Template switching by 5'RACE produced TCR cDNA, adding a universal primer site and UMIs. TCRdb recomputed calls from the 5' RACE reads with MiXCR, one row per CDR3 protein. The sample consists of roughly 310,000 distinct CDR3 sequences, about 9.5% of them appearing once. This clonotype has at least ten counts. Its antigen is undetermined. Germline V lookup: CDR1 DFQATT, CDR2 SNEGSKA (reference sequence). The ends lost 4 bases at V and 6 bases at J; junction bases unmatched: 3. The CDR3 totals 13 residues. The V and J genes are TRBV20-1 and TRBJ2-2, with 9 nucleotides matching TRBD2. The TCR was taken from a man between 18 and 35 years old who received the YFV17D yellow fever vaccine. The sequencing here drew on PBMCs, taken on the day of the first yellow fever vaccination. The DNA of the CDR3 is TGCAGTGCTAAGTCTAGCGGGGCCGGGGAGCTGTTTTTT. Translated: CSAKSSGAGELFF.